This T cell receptor beta chain appears in the sequencing data of a study of control samples from healthy donors and cancer patients. Only in-frame clones appear in the TCRdb table, and some are missing; sequencing was by immunoSEQ multiplex PCR. The sample lists around 200,000 clones; 91% were seen once. CDR3 size: 12 residues. V shed 6 bases and J shed 6 bases, with 9 bases lying between them. The rearrangement joins TRBV12-3 or TRBV12-4 to TRBJ1-5, with D perhaps TRBD1 (5 bases). Sequencing was carried out using blood. The receptor comes from a woman aged 25-40 years in good health. CDR3 coding DNA: TGTGCCAGCAGCCTCACAGGTCAGCCCCAGCATTTT. Translated, it gives CASSLTGQPQHF.